Listed here is a single T cell receptor beta chain. This sample was included in a study of blood T cell repertoires in COVID-19. TCRdb keeps only in-frame clones here, not all; method: immunoSEQ multiplex PCR. The table has under 200,000 clones, roughly 82% seen once. The V gene lost 4 bases and the J gene lost 1 base, with 7 bases spanning the gap. The length of the CDR3 is 12 residues. The germline CDR1 and CDR2 sequences are SQVTM and ANQGSEA. This receptor was identified in a woman aged 55-75 years with acute COVID-19. This rearrangement joins TRBV29-1 to TRBJ1-1, with a possible D match to TRBD1 (5 bases). Sequenced material: PBMCs or T cells enriched from blood (not recorded which). CDR3 in DNA: TGCAGCGTTGTAAGGGGGAACACTGAAGCTTTCTTT. It encodes CSVVRGNTEAFF. The whole variable domain, remainder taken from reference TRBV29-1 and TRBJ1-1, is SAVISQKPSRDICQRGTSLTIQCQVDSQVTMMFWYRQQPGQSLTLIATANQGSEATYESGFVIDKFPISRPNLTFSTLTVSNMSPEDSSIYLCSVVRGNTEAFFGQGTRLTVV.